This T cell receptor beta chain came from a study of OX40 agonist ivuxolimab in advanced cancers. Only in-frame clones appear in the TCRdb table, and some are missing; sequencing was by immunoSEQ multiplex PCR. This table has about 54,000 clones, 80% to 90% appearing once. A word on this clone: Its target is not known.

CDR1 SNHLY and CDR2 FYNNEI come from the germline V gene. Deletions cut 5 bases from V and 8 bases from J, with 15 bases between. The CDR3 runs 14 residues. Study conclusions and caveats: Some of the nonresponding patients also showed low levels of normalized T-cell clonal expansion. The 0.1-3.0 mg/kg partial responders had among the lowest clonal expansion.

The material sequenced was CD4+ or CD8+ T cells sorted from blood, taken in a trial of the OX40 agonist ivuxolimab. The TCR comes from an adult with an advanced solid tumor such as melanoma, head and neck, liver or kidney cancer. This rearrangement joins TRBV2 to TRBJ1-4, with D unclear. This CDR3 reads CASSRARGQEKLFF. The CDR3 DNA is TGTGCCAGCAGTCGAGCCCGTGGGCAAGAAAAACTGTTTTTT.